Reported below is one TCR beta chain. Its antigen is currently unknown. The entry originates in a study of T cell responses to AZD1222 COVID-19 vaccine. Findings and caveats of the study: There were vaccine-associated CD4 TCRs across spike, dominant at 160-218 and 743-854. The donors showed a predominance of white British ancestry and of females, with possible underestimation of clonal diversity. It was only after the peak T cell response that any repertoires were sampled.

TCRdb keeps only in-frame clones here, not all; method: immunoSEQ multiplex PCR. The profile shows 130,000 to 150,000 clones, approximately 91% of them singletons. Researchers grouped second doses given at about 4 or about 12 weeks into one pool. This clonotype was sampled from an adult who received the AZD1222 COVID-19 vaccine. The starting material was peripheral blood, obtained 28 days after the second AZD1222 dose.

The CDR3 here is CASSVATGTAYGYTF. The CDR3 DNA reads as TGTGCCAGCAGTGTAGCGACAGGAACCGCCTATGGCTACACCTTC. The J gene is TRBJ1-2, the V gene TRBV6-1; maybe TRBD1 (6 bases). Per germline, CDR1 MNHNS and CDR2 SASEGT. CDR3 size: 15 residues. Deletions cut 4 bases from V and 4 bases from J, with 16 bases between.